These 18 T cell receptor beta chains originate from one sample sequenced in a study of T cells in localized non-small cell lung cancer. TCRdb keeps only in-frame clones here, not all; method: immunoSEQ multiplex PCR. In the table there are approximately 2,300 clones, roughly 27% of which are singletons. Sequencing used lung tumor tissue, obtained before any cancer treatment. The receptors derive from a woman aged 35 to 70 with stage III squamous cell lung carcinoma.

By frequency in the sample, this clone is medium-sized (0.01 to 0.1%). The chain recombines TRBV9 with TRBJ2-1; no definite D call. The CDR3 loop spans 15 amino acids. V shed 3 bases and J shed 9 bases, with 19 bases lying between them. Germline loops: CDR1 SGDLS, CDR2 YYNGEE. CDR3 sequence: CASSAGGRTGGEQFF. The CDR3 region has the DNA TGTGCCAGCAGCGCGGGTGGCAGAACGGGTGGTGAGCAGTTCTTC. Full variable domain (missing parts from reference TRBV9 and TRBJ2-1): DSGVTQTPKHLITATGQRVTLRCSPRSGDLSVYWYQQSLDQGLQFLIQYYNGEERAKGNILERFSAQQFPDLHSELNLSSLELGDSALYFCASSAGGRTGGEQFFGPGTRLTVL.

V gene TRBV19 combines with J gene TRBJ2-1; a weak D match, TRBD1 (7 bases). Germline V CDR1 and CDR2: LNHDA, SQIVND (reference sequence). V lost 4 bases and J 0 bases, leaving 10 bases between the germline ends. This CDR3 has 15 residues. CDR3 loop: CASSTGGGSYNEQFF. The CDR3 DNA reads TGTGCCAGTAGTACAGGGGGAGGCTCCTACAATGAGCAGTTCTTC.

The chain recombines TRBV11-3 with TRBJ2-5; the D call may be TRBD1 or TRBD2 (5 bases each). The CDR3 extends over 15 amino acids. Trimming removed 4 bases at V and 8 bases at J, with 20 bases between. Germline V lookup: CDR1 SGHNT, CDR2 YENEEA. CDR3 bases: TGTGCCAGCAGCTCTAGAGGGGCGATCGACGAAACCCAGTACTTC. Translating gives CASSSRGAIDETQYF.

This clone showed up just a few times. The chain uses TRBV6-8 and TRBJ2-7; D gene uncertain. Germline loops: CDR1 MNHGY, CDR2 SAAAGT. Trimming took off 8 bases at V and 0 bases at J, with 11 bases between the two ends. CDR3 size: 13 residues. The CDR3, as DNA: TGTGCCAGCTGGTCGGAGAGCTCCTACGAGCAGTACTTC. It encodes CASWSESSYEQYF.

This clone was observed once. This chain uses TRBV11-3 with TRBJ2-2; 8 bases are a match to TRBD2. The CDR3 loop spans 14 amino acids. V shed 3 bases, J shed 4 bases, and the junction held 1 base outside the gene matches. Germline CDR1 and CDR2: SGHNT and YENEEA. CDR3 nucleotides: TGTGCCAGCAGCTTGCTAGCGGGCACCGGGGAGCTGTTTTTT. Translated: CASSLLAGTGELFF.

The rearrangement links TRBV6-8 to TRBJ1-6, with a possible D match to TRBD1 (5 bases). Germline V lookup: CDR1 MNHGY, CDR2 SAAAGT. This CDR3 spans 14 amino acids. V was cut by 5 bases and J by 9 bases, with 14 bases left in between. In DNA, the CDR3 is TGTGCCAGCAGTAACCAGGGTTTCGGTTCACCCCTCCACTTT. Residues: CASSNQGFGSPLHF.

The chain is built from TRBV11-3 and TRBJ2-2, with 9 positions matching TRBD1. This CDR3 spans 15 amino acids. Germline lookup yields CDR1 SGHNT and CDR2 YENEEA. With V trimmed by 5 bases and J by 4 bases, 5 bases remained unmatched. CDR3 in amino acids: CASSDGGQGTGELFF. CDR3 coding DNA: TGTGCCAGCAGCGACGGGGGACAGGGCACCGGGGAGCTGTTTTTT.

This rearrangement joins TRBV25-1 to TRBJ2-1, with D perhaps matching TRBD2 (6 bases). CDR1 MGHDK and CDR2 SYGVNS come from the germline V gene. The CDR3 consists of 15 residues. Trimming removed 4 bases at V and 0 bases at J, with 10 bases between. The CDR3 DNA reads as TGTGCCAGCAGTGGGGGGGTAGGCTCCTACAATGAGCAGTTCTTC. It specifies CASSGGVGSYNEQFF.

This rearrangement joins TRBV19 to TRBJ2-7; 10 bases fit TRBD1. The CDR3 length is 17 residues. J gave up 2 bases and V 3 bases, and 10 bases lay outside the gene matches. Germline CDR1 is LNHDA and CDR2 is SQIVND (reference sequence). The CDR3 protein is CASSIASGTGVTYEQYF. The CDR3 coding sequence is TGTGCCAGTAGTATTGCTTCCGGGACAGGGGTTACCTACGAGCAGTACTTC.

The V and J genes are TRBV11-3 and TRBJ2-1; 9 bases map to TRBD1. Trimming at V came to 4 bases and at J to 0 bases, leaving 7 bases not matched to a gene. Germline V gene lookup returns CDR1 SGHNT and CDR2 YENEEA. The CDR3 is 17 amino acids. CDR3 protein: CASSSRGQGFSYNEQFF. CDR3 nucleotides: TGTGCCAGCAGCTCAAGGGGACAGGGCTTCTCCTACAATGAGCAGTTCTTC.

J is TRBJ2-6 and V is TRBV19, with 7 nucleotides matching TRBD2. V was pared by 6 bases and J by 4 bases, with 6 bases of the junction left unmatched. The CDR3 is made up of 15 amino acids. CDR1 is LNHDA, CDR2 SQIVND, per germline (reference sequence). The CDR3 DNA reads TGTGCCAGTAGCCTGGGAGGGGTCGGGGCCAACGTCCTGACTTTC. Translation gives CASSLGGVGANVLTF.

The chain combines TRBV25-1 with TRBJ1-6; the D is unclear. This CDR3 has 12 residues. The germline V gene encodes CDR1 MGHDK and CDR2 SYGVNS. Trimming cost V 6 bases and J 9 bases, with 9 bases left between them. The DNA of the CDR3 is TGTGCCAGCAGGGGAGCTAGTTCACCCCTCCACTTT. Encoded protein: CASRGASSPLHF. Variable domain in full (rest from reference TRBV25-1 and TRBJ1-6): EADIYQTPRYLVIGTGKKITLECSQTMGHDKMYWYQQDPGMELHLIHYSYGVNSTEKGDLSSESTVSRIRTEHFPLTLESARPSHTSQYLCASRGASSPLHFGNGTRLTVT.

This chain uses TRBV28 with TRBJ1-2; D might be TRBD1 (6 bases). Germline V gene sequence: CDR1 MDHEN, CDR2 SYDVKM. Between the trimmed V and J ends, which lost 5 bases and 5 bases, there was a span of 9 bases. This CDR3 spans 12 amino acids. In DNA form, the CDR3 reads TGTGCCAGCAGTGAGGACAGATATGGCTACACCTTC. Amino acids: CASSEDRYGYTF.

This chain links TRBV11-3 with TRBJ1-2, with D perhaps TRBD1 (5 bases). Trimming took off 2 bases at V and 5 bases at J, with 15 bases between the two ends. Germline CDR1 SGHNT, CDR2 YENEEA. The CDR3 sequence is 15 residues long. CDR3 bases: TGTGCCAGCAGCTTAACCGATTGGGGACTATATGGCTACACCTTC. Its translation: CASSLTDWGLYGYTF.

This clone was counted between two and nine times. Here the CDR3 DNA reads TGTGCCACCAGCAGTCCAGGGGAAGAGGGAAACACCATATATTTT. It yields the protein CATSSPGEEGNTIYF. V is TRBV15 and J is TRBJ1-3, with a possible D match to TRBD1 (6 bases). Trimming removed 3 bases from V and 4 bases from J, with 13 bases in between. CDR1 is LNHNV and CDR2 is YYDKDF in the germline V gene (reference sequence). CDR3 length equals 15 residues.

This clone was detected only a few times. J is TRBJ2-3 and V is TRBV23-1; TRBD1 agrees at 8 bases. TRBV23-1 is placed among ORFs of uncertain function. With 6 bases clipped from V and 2 bases from J, the junction kept 7 bases outside the gene matches. The CDR3 spans 15 residues. This CDR3 is CASSQGTGSTDTQYF. DNA of the CDR3: TGCGCCAGCAGCCAAGGGACAGGATCCACAGATACGCAGTATTTT.

The rearrangement links TRBV11-3 to TRBJ2-1, with D perhaps being TRBD1 or TRBD2 (5 bases each). The CDR3 has 15 amino acids. The V gene lost 5 bases and the J gene lost 5 bases, with 16 bases spanning the gap. In germline, CDR1 is SGHNT, CDR2 YENEEA. CDR3: CASSAVPGADNEQFF. Here the CDR3 DNA reads TGTGCCAGCAGCGCAGTCCCCGGGGCCGACAATGAGCAGTTCTTC.

The V and J genes are TRBV6-8 and TRBJ2-1; a weak D match, TRBD2 (5 bases). V was trimmed by 5 bases and J by 0 bases, leaving 14 bases between them. Germline CDR1 is MNHGY and CDR2 is SAAAGT. The CDR3 runs to 16 residues. The DNA of the CDR3 is TGTGCCAGCAGTCCCCGGGGAGCTACCTCCTACAATGAGCAGTTCTTC. Its translation: CASSPRGATSYNEQFF.